Below, 25 T cell receptor beta chains from the same sample are listed, as sequenced in a study of vaccination effects on CD4 cells after COVID-19. In the ViraFEST assay, antigen-specific CD4+ clonotypes were identified by expansion after peptide-pool stimulation. Investigators separated out CD4+ T cells once around 10 days of culture had passed. A PCR test confirmed that the person had SARS-CoV-2 infection between March and December 2020. Everyone in the study got two shots of either the BNT162b2 or mRNA-1273 vaccine. Antigens for these TCRs are unknown. TCRdb's copy holds only in-frame clones and misses some; the assay was immunoSEQ multiplex PCR. The data show more than 10,000 clones, just under 75% seen once. The sequences come from CD4+ T cells from PBMCs cultured with HCoV-NL63 spike peptides, collected after COVID-19 vaccination. The receptors were sampled from a human donor who had a prior SARS-CoV-2 infection.

This chain connects TRBV28 to TRBJ1-1; 12 nucleotides agree with TRBD1. The CDR3 has 12 amino acids. CDR1 and CDR2 (germline): MDHEN, SYDVKM. V was pared by 11 bases and J by 8 bases, with 6 bases of the junction left unmatched. This CDR3 is CASGTGGSEAFF. CDR3 coding DNA: TGTGCCTCCGGGACAGGGGGCTCGGAAGCTTTCTTT.

The CDR3 is CASSVIQGPYTEAFF. The CDR3 coding sequence is TGTGCCAGCAGTGTGATCCAGGGACCCTACACTGAAGCTTTCTTT. This chain uses TRBV2 with TRBJ1-1; D perhaps matches TRBD1 (5 bases). The CDR3 is made up of 15 amino acids. In germline, CDR1 is SNHLY, CDR2 FYNNEI. The germline V and J ends were trimmed by 4 bases and 3 bases, with 15 bases remaining between them.

As DNA, the CDR3 is TGCGCCAGCAGCTTGGAGAGGGGGCGGGAGACCCAGTACTTC. Translating gives CASSLERGRETQYF. The V and J genes are TRBV5-1 and TRBJ2-5; 7 bases fit TRBD1. Germline values: CDR1 SGHRS, CDR2 YFSETQ. This CDR3 region has 14 residues. Trimming removed 0 bases from V and 5 bases from J; junction bases left unmatched: 4. The variable domain in full, completed from reference TRBV5-1 and TRBJ2-5, reads KAGVTQTPRYLIKTRGQQVTLSCSPISGHRSVSWYQQTPGQGLQFLFEYFSETQRNKGNFPGRFSGRQFSNSRSEMNVSTLELGDSALYLCASSLERGRETQYFGPGTRLLVL.

V is TRBV10-2 and J is TRBJ2-3; 7 bases line up with TRBD1. Germline trimming cut 5 bases from V and 2 bases from J; bases unmatched to any gene: 7. Germline CDR1 and CDR2: WSHSY and SAAADI. CDR3 length: 15 residues. DNA for the CDR3: TGCGCCAGCAGTAAACCCGGGACAGTCACAGATACGCAGTATTTT. As protein: CASSKPGTVTDTQYF.

The V gene is TRBV6-1, the J gene TRBJ2-7; a possible D gene is TRBD1 (5 bases). The germline gives CDR1 MNHNS, CDR2 SASEGT. The CDR3 extends over 15 amino acids. V lost 2 bases and J 3 bases, leaving 14 bases between the germline ends. The CDR3 DNA follows: TGTGCCAGCAGTGAAAGGGGATCGCGATTCTACGAGCAGTACTTC. Amino acid sequence: CASSERGSRFYEQYF.

The V gene is TRBV18, the J gene TRBJ1-5; D is ambiguous. CDR3 length: 14 amino acids. From germline, CDR1 is KGHSH and CDR2 LQKENI. V was cut by 6 bases and J by 10 bases, with 19 bases left in between. CDR3 residues: CASSREARVSPQHF. CDR3 nucleotides: TGTGCCAGCTCCCGAGAGGCCCGTGTTAGTCCCCAGCATTTT.

The chain has TRBV5-4 and TRBJ2-7, with D possibly being TRBD2 (7 bases). Germline lookup yields CDR1 SGHNT and CDR2 YYREEE (reference sequence). The V gene lost 1 base and the J gene lost 5 bases, with 13 bases spanning the gap. This CDR3 comprises 14 residues. In DNA, the CDR3 is TGTGCCAGCAGCTTGTGGGGGGGCCACAACGAGCAGTACTTC. As protein: CASSLWGGHNEQYF.

The chain couples TRBV3-1 (or the pseudogene TRBV3-2) to TRBJ2-7; D unresolved. Germline V gene sequence: CDR1 LGHDT, CDR2 YNNKEL (reference sequence). There are 12 residues in the CDR3. V dropped 3 bases and J dropped 3 bases, with 6 bases sitting between them. CDR3 in DNA: TGTGCCAGCAGCCATCGGCGCTACGAGCAGTACTTC. Protein: CASSHRRYEQYF.

The chain links TRBV29-1 to TRBJ2-5; TRBD1 aligns across 7 bases. There are 12 residues in the CDR3. The junction had 6 bases not matched to a gene; V was cut back by 4 bases and J by 7 bases. The germline gives CDR1 SQVTM, CDR2 ANQGSEA. The CDR3 coding sequence is TGCAGCGTTGGGCAGGGGGTGATGACCCAGTACTTC. This codes for CSVGQGVMTQYF.

This clone was recorded a few times. This chain joins TRBV7-9 and TRBJ1-2; D ambiguous. The germline gives CDR1 SEHNR, CDR2 FQNEAQ (reference sequence). CDR3 length equals 14 residues. Trimming stripped 5 bases from V and 5 bases from J, with 15 bases between. The CDR3 DNA follows: TGTGCCAGCAGCGAATTGGTAGTTGGTTATGGCTACACCTTC. Translating gives CASSELVVGYGYTF. The full variable domain, its missing parts supplied by reference TRBV7-9 and TRBJ1-2, is DTGVSQNPRHKITKRGQNVTFRCDPISEHNRLYWYRQTLGQGPEFLTYFQNEAQLEKSRLLSDRFSAERPKGSFSTLEIQRTEQGDSAMYLCASSELVVGYGYTFGSGTRLTVV.

The chain uses TRBV5-1 and TRBJ2-3, with 8 bases aligning to TRBD2. The V gene's germline CDR1 is SGHRS and CDR2 YFSETQ. CDR3 length: 15 residues. The trim removed 2 bases at V and 0 bases at J, leaving 2 bases unmatched. The CDR3 bases are TGCGCCAGCAGCTTCCAGCGGGGGAGCACAGATACGCAGTATTTT. This encodes CASSFQRGSTDTQYF.

The CDR3 DNA reads as TGTGCCAGCAGGAGGCAGGCAGGGAGCGCAGATACGCAGTATTTT. Its protein product is CASRRQAGSADTQYF. The rearrangement joins TRBV6-5 to TRBJ2-3, with D possibly called TRBD1 or TRBD2 (5 bases each). V gave up 6 bases and J gave up 4 bases, with 17 bases separating them. The CDR3 is 15 residues long. The germline CDR1 and CDR2 sequences are MNHEY and SVGAGI.

The gene calls are TRBV5-1 and TRBJ2-3, with D perhaps TRBD2 (6 bases). The CDR3 is 14 amino acids. Germline CDR1 and CDR2: SGHRS and YFSETQ. Trimming took off 4 bases at V and 1 base at J, with 10 bases between the two ends. CDR3 sequence: CASSTSSGTDTQYF. The DNA for the CDR3 is TGCGCCAGCAGCACGTCTAGCGGCACAGATACGCAGTATTTT.

The chain uses TRBV7-8 and TRBJ2-7; D gene unclear. Looked up from germline, CDR1 is SGHVS and CDR2 is FQNEAQ. The V end lost 1 base, the J end lost 2 bases, and 12 bases lay between the germline ends. This CDR3 has 15 amino acids. DNA for the CDR3: TGTGCCAGCAGCTTAGATCTGGTTCCCACCTACGAGCAGTACTTC. Translated, it gives CASSLDLVPTYEQYF. Variable domain in full (rest from reference TRBV7-8 and TRBJ2-7): GAGVSQSPRYKVAKRGQDVALRCDPISGHVSLFWYQQALGQGPEFLTYFQNEAQLDKSGLPSDRFFAERPEGSVSTLKIQRTQQEDSAVYLCASSLDLVPTYEQYFGPGTRLTVT.

The chain has TRBV4-2 and TRBJ2-1; 8 bases line up with TRBD2. Germline lookup yields CDR1 LGHNA and CDR2 YNFKEQ. The V segment lost 1 base and the J segment 6 bases; nucleotides outside the gene matches: 5. The CDR3 totals 15 residues. The CDR3 loop reads CASSQVAGTSNEQFF. The CDR3 DNA reads TGTGCCAGCAGCCAAGTTGCCGGGACTAGCAATGAGCAGTTCTTC.

The chain is built from TRBV7-2 and TRBJ1-1; no firm D call. CDR1 is SGHTA, CDR2 FQGNSA, per germline. The CDR3 sequence is 17 residues long. Between the trimmed V and J ends, which lost 0 bases and 4 bases, there was a span of 18 bases. CDR3 sequence (DNA): TGTGCCAGCAGCTTAGCGTTTGGCGTTGTGCGGGGCACTGAAGCTTTCTTT. Amino acids: CASSLAFGVVRGTEAFF.

The rearrangement joins TRBV7-2 to TRBJ2-5; 14 bases map to TRBD2. Trimming at V came to 5 bases and at J to 4 bases, leaving 6 bases not matched to a gene. Germline CDR1 is SGHTA and CDR2 is FQGNSA. The CDR3 spans 16 residues. CDR3 sequence (DNA): TGTGCCAGCAGCCCCCCCGGGACTAGCGGGAGAGAGACCCAGTACTTC. Residues: CASSPPGTSGRETQYF.

CDR3 sequence: CASSPTGGGTDTQYF. The DNA for the CDR3 is TGTGCCAGCTCCCCGACCGGGGGCGGCACAGATACGCAGTATTTT. The chain couples TRBV18 to TRBJ2-3; TRBD1 or TRBD2 may be the D gene (6 bases each). The CDR3 has 15 residues. Germline CDR1 KGHSH, CDR2 LQKENI. V gave up 6 bases and J gave up 1 base, with 14 bases separating them.

V gene TRBV19 combines with J gene TRBJ1-5; D unresolved. V was pared by 4 bases and J by 5 bases, with 18 bases between. CDR3 length: 16 amino acids. CDR1 and CDR2 (germline): LNHDA, SQIVND (reference sequence). CDR3 nucleotides: TGTGCCAGTAGTAGGAATAAGAACGGAAGGGATCAGCCCCAGCATTTT. This gives the protein CASSRNKNGRDQPQHF.

The chain carries TRBV6-6 and TRBJ1-3, with unresolved D. V was clipped by 2 bases and J by 0 bases, with 11 bases between them. CDR3 length equals 16 residues. Germline V gives CDR1 MNHNY, CDR2 SVGAGI (reference sequence). The DNA of the CDR3 is TGTGCCAGCAGTTACCCACCCGGGGTCTCTGGAAACACCATATATTTT. It codes for CASSYPPGVSGNTIYF.

This clone has just one count. The chain couples TRBV18 to TRBJ2-3; 7 nucleotides line up with TRBD1. The CDR3 runs 17 residues. Unmatched junction bases numbered 12, after V lost 4 bases and J lost 2 bases. Germline CDR1 reads KGHSH; CDR2 reads LQKENI. CDR3 coding DNA: TGTGCCAGCTCACGACCTGCGACAGGGCGGTACACAGATACGCAGTATTTT. Its protein is CASSRPATGRYTDTQYF.

The genes are TRBV7-2 and TRBJ2-2; D remains ambiguous. Looked up from germline, CDR1 is SGHTA and CDR2 is FQGNSA. Trimming took off 2 bases at V and 5 bases at J, with 9 bases between the two ends. The CDR3 extends over 14 amino acids. CDR3 sequence reads: CASSLIGGTGELFF. The DNA for the CDR3 is TGTGCCAGCAGCTTAATAGGTGGAACCGGGGAGCTGTTTTTT.

The chain links TRBV13 to TRBJ1-5; TRBD1 aligns across 7 bases. CDR1 is PRHDT, CDR2 FYEKMQ, per germline (reference sequence). J gave up 5 bases and V 2 bases, and 6 bases lay outside the gene matches. This CDR3 has 15 amino acids. The CDR3 spells CASSLRDSTHQPQHF. CDR3 nucleotide sequence: TGTGCCAGCAGCTTAAGGGACAGTACGCATCAGCCCCAGCATTTT. Filled out from reference TRBV13 and TRBJ1-5, the complete variable domain reads AAGVIQSPRHLIKEKRETATLKCYPIPRHDTVYWYQQGPGQDPQFLISFYEKMQSDKGSIPDRFSAQQFSDYHSELNMSSLELGDSALYFCASSLRDSTHQPQHFGDGTRLSIL.

This clone came up once. The rearrangement uses TRBV30 and TRBJ2-3, with 13 bases matching TRBD2. Losses at the gene ends were 1 base for V and 5 bases for J; bases not matched to a gene: 6. Germline loops: CDR1 GTSNPN, CDR2 SVGIG (reference sequence). The CDR3 runs to 16 residues. CDR3 sequence: CAWSAGTSGMVDTQYF. As DNA, the CDR3 is TGTGCCTGGAGTGCGGGGACTAGCGGGATGGTAGATACGCAGTATTTT.

The rearrangement joins TRBV6-1 to TRBJ2-3, with 8 bases lining up with TRBD2. CDR1 and CDR2 (germline): MNHNS, SASEGT. The CDR3 totals 16 residues. The V segment lost 3 bases and the J segment 1 base; nucleotides outside the gene matches: 6. The CDR3 sequence is CASSDRWREGTDTQYF. The DNA of the CDR3 is TGTGCCAGCAGTGATCGATGGCGGGAGGGCACAGATACGCAGTATTTT.